The clone carrying this T cell receptor beta chain was counted between two and nine times. The data stem from a study of T cells in Graves' hyperthyroidism and ophthalmopathy. CDR3 length: 13 residues. Germline-derived CDR1 and CDR2 are ENHRY and SYGVKD. Trimming removed 6 bases from V and 6 bases from J, with 13 bases in between. Template material for amplifying TCR beta CDR3 regions consisted of RNA transcripts. Primed by the HTBI set, a first-round RT-PCR was run on the TCR CDR3. Each CDR3 protein gets one entry after TCRdb re-called the multiplex PCR reads with MiXCR. The sample records 500,000 or so distinct CDR3 sequences, about 16% being singletons.

The source is a woman in her thirties with Graves' ophthalmopathy. The specimen was blood. This chain joins TRBV10-3 and TRBJ2-3; maybe TRBD2 (5 bases). CDR3 loop: CAISLGATDTQYF. CDR3 nucleotides: TGTGCCATCAGCCTGGGAGCGACGGATACGCAGTATTTT.